This paragraph covers one T cell receptor (beta chain) sequence. The entry originates in a study of shared T cell receptors in the human thymus. Generated by immunoSEQ multiplex PCR, the TCRdb table keeps only in-frame clones and is missing some. This table holds roughly 560,000 clones, around 78% found once. V dropped 6 bases and J dropped 0 bases, with 20 bases sitting between them. This CDR3 is built from 17 residues. The germline V gene encodes CDR1 SGHTA and CDR2 FQGNSA. These data were likewise used in another study, on human thymus T cells. That paper adds: An apparent bias in V and J gene usage was seen in thymic and blood repertoires.

The source is a boy under three years old with a congenital heart defect. The sequencing input was thymocytes. The V gene is TRBV7-2, the J gene TRBJ1-1; no clear D gene. CDR3: CASRFYGLPDMNTEAFF. CDR3 nucleotides: TGTGCCAGCAGGTTCTATGGACTCCCAGATATGAACACTGAAGCTTTCTTT. Full variable domain (remainder filled in from reference TRBV7-2 and TRBJ1-1): GAGVSQSPSNKVTEKGKDVELRCDPISGHTALYWYRQSLGQGLEFLIYFQGNSAPDKSGLPSDRFSAERTGGSVSTLTIQRTQQEDSAVYLCASRFYGLPDMNTEAFFGQGTRLTVV.